These 31 T cell receptor beta chains originate from one sample sequenced in a study of cytomegalovirus exposure and HLA in healthy donors. Primers: 60 Vbeta forward and 13 Jbeta reverse. The table came from immunoSEQ multiplex PCR; TCRdb's copy has only in-frame clones and leaves some out. The sample has tens of thousands of clones, about 82% seen once. Sequenced material: PBMCs. The receptor source for this set is a woman aged 30 to 39 in good health and CMV-seronegative.

The chain recombines TRBV19 with TRBJ2-5; TRBD1 matches 7 bases. Germline trimming cut 6 bases from V and 2 bases from J; bases unmatched to any gene: 6. Germline values: CDR1 LNHDA, CDR2 SQIVND (reference sequence). The CDR3 totals 14 residues. CDR3 coding DNA: TGTGCCAGTAGCCTCCGGGACAGTCAAGAGACCCAGTACTTC. Translation gives CASSLRDSQETQYF.

This chain uses TRBV6-6 with TRBJ1-1; 7 bases line up with TRBD1. With V trimmed by 0 bases and J by 7 bases, 8 bases remained unmatched. The CDR3 runs 15 residues. Germline CDR1 is MNHNY and CDR2 is SVGAGI (reference sequence). CDR3 region: CASSYSTGQRSEAFF. The DNA for the CDR3 is TGTGCCAGCAGTTACTCTACGGGACAGCGAAGTGAAGCTTTCTTT.

This chain joins TRBV5-6 and TRBJ2-7; maybe TRBD1 (5 bases). V was cut by 4 bases and J by 0 bases, with 14 bases left in between. This CDR3 region has 15 residues. The V gene's germline CDR1 is SGHDT and CDR2 YYEEEE. Here the CDR3 reads CASSPPGLISYEQYF. The CDR3, as DNA: TGTGCCAGCAGCCCCCCAGGGCTTATCTCCTACGAGCAGTACTTC.

This clone was seen once. The chain carries TRBV5-6 and TRBJ2-5, with 7 nucleotides matching TRBD2. This CDR3 region has 14 residues. Looked up from germline, CDR1 is SGHDT and CDR2 is YYEEEE. V lost 4 bases to trimming and J lost 2 bases; unmatched junction nucleotides: 5. Here the CDR3 reads CASSPAGGQETQYF. CDR3 DNA: TGTGCCAGCAGCCCGGCCGGGGGGCAAGAGACCCAGTACTTC.

V usage is TRBV7-6 and J usage is TRBJ2-2, with 10 bases matching TRBD1. Germline CDR1 is SGHVS and CDR2 is FNYEAQ. V shed 0 bases and J 7 bases; nucleotides not matched to a gene: 5. The CDR3 length is 16 residues. Here the CDR3 DNA reads TGTGCCAGCAGCTTAGCGATATGGACAGGGGGCGGGGAGCTGTTTTTT. Protein product: CASSLAIWTGGGELFF.

V and J are TRBV2 and TRBJ2-3, with no clear D. V dropped 6 bases and J dropped 0 bases, with 13 bases sitting between them. This CDR3 spans 15 amino acids. Germline V CDR1 and CDR2: SNHLY, FYNNEI. This CDR3 is CASRARVSSTDTQYF. The CDR3 region has the DNA TGTGCCAGCAGGGCCCGGGTTTCTAGCACAGATACGCAGTATTTT.

The chain couples TRBV30 to TRBJ1-2, with a possible D match to TRBD1 (5 bases). This CDR3 contains 13 residues. The germline gives CDR1 GTSNPN, CDR2 SVGIG (reference sequence). Trimming cost V 4 bases and J 3 bases, with 12 bases left between them. This CDR3 reads CAWKGNDDYGYTF. As DNA, the CDR3 is TGTGCCTGGAAGGGGAACGATGACTATGGCTACACCTTC.

The chain links TRBV18 to TRBJ1-2; 7 bases align to TRBD1. V lost 6 bases, J lost 4 bases, and 8 bases stayed unmatched. The CDR3 runs 14 residues. In germline, CDR1 is KGHSH, CDR2 LQKENI. The CDR3 loop reads CASSAGQSTYGYTF. The CDR3 DNA reads as TGTGCCAGCTCGGCGGGACAGTCGACCTATGGCTACACCTTC. Using reference TRBV18 and TRBJ1-2 for the parts outside the CDR3, the full variable domain is NAGVMQNPRHLVRRRGQEARLRCSPMKGHSHVYWYRQLPEEGLKFMVYLQKENIIDESGMPKERFSAEFPKEGPSILRIQQVVRGDSAAYFCASSAGQSTYGYTFGSGTRLTVV.

V usage is TRBV7-8 and J usage is TRBJ2-5; D unresolved. The end of the DNA is better explained by TRBJ2-7, so the J call may be wrong. The CDR3 is 13 amino acids. The V gene's germline CDR1 is SGHVS and CDR2 FQNEAQ. CDR3 sequence: CASSLAGSYEQYF. As DNA, the CDR3 is TGTGCCAGCAGCTTAGCGGGCTCCTACGAGCAGTACTTC.

This clone has just one count. This sequence joins TRBV18 and TRBJ2-5, with a tentative D call TRBD1 (6 bases). The CDR3 loop spans 14 amino acids. The V gene lost 1 base and the J gene lost 5 bases, with 11 bases spanning the gap. CDR1 is KGHSH and CDR2 is LQKENI in the germline V gene. The CDR3 nucleotides are TGTGCCAGCTCACCACGGCAGGGGAAGGAGACCCAGTACTTC. Amino acids: CASSPRQGKETQYF.

This sequence joins TRBV5-1 and TRBJ1-1, with a tentative D call TRBD1 (6 bases). Germline V gene sequence: CDR1 SGHRS, CDR2 YFSETQ. This CDR3 has 16 residues. V was cut by 1 base and J by 1 base, with 14 bases left in between. CDR3 amino acids: CASSLRQGSGNTEAFF. The CDR3 bases are TGCGCCAGCAGCTTGCGGCAGGGGTCCGGGAACACTGAAGCTTTCTTT. The entire variable domain, with the rest obtained from reference TRBV5-1 and TRBJ1-1, is as follows: KAGVTQTPRYLIKTRGQQVTLSCSPISGHRSVSWYQQTPGQGLQFLFEYFSETQRNKGNFPGRFSGRQFSNSRSEMNVSTLELGDSALYLCASSLRQGSGNTEAFFGQGTRLTVV.

The chain employs TRBV6-5 and TRBJ2-2, with 7 bases lining up with TRBD1. This CDR3 has 16 amino acids. Losses at the gene ends were 0 bases for V and 4 bases for J; bases not matched to a gene: 5. The germline V gene encodes CDR1 MNHEY and CDR2 SVGAGI. CDR3 sequence: CASSYSRPGGTGELFF. CDR3 DNA: TGTGCCAGCAGTTACTCGAGGCCAGGGGGCACCGGGGAGCTGTTTTTT.

The genes are TRBV5-6 and TRBJ1-1; the D gene is possibly TRBD1 (6 bases). Germline CDR1 is SGHDT and CDR2 is YYEEEE. Trimming removed 4 bases from V and 4 bases from J, with 14 bases in between. The CDR3 totals 14 residues. CDR3 protein: CASSLQGGGTEAFF. The DNA of the CDR3 is TGTGCCAGCAGCCTACAAGGGGGGGGCACTGAAGCTTTCTTT.

The CDR3 DNA follows: TGTGCCAGCAGCTTCCAGACAGGGAACAATCAGCCCCAGCATTTT. It translates to CASSFQTGNNQPQHF. The chain recombines TRBV5-6 with TRBJ1-5; TRBD1 agrees at 7 bases. The germline V gene has CDR1 SGHDT and CDR2 YYEEEE. The CDR3 length is 15 residues. Unmatched junction bases numbered 5, after V lost 2 bases and J lost 3 bases.

The rearrangement links TRBV6-4 to TRBJ2-3, with 11 bases aligning to TRBD2. The germline gives CDR1 MRHNA, CDR2 SNTAGT. This CDR3 spans 18 amino acids. After removal of 0 bases from V and 1 base from J, the junction contained 6 bases not matched to a gene. The DNA of the CDR3 is TGTGCCAGCAGTGACTCGATACTGACTAGCGGGGGCACAGATACGCAGTATTTT. It specifies CASSDSILTSGGTDTQYF.

The CDR3 protein is CASNNPSGGVMDTQYF. The CDR3 DNA sequence: TGTGCCAGCAATAACCCTAGCGGGGGTGTTATGGATACGCAGTATTTT. The chain carries TRBV2 and TRBJ2-3; TRBD2 agrees at 10 bases. In germline, CDR1 is SNHLY, CDR2 FYNNEI. J lost 6 bases, V lost 7 bases, and 13 bases had no gene match. The CDR3 covers 16 residues.

The V gene is TRBV5-1, the J gene TRBJ2-5, with 11 bases lining up with TRBD2. Germline-derived CDR1 and CDR2 are SGHRS and YFSETQ. This CDR3 region has 16 residues. Trimming cost V 0 bases and J 1 base; bases outside gene matches: 2. The CDR3: CASSLELAGAQETQYF. The CDR3 coding sequence is TGCGCCAGCAGCTTGGAACTAGCGGGGGCCCAAGAGACCCAGTACTTC. Variable domain in full (rest from reference TRBV5-1 and TRBJ2-5): KAGVTQTPRYLIKTRGQQVTLSCSPISGHRSVSWYQQTPGQGLQFLFEYFSETQRNKGNFPGRFSGRQFSNSRSEMNVSTLELGDSALYLCASSLELAGAQETQYFGPGTRLLVL.

This clone was recorded a few times. J is TRBJ2-5 and V is TRBV4-1, with TRBD1 identical over 7 bases. Germline CDR1 reads MGHRA; CDR2 reads YSYEKL. There are 15 residues in the CDR3. V shed 4 bases and J 1 base; nucleotides not matched to a gene: 6. This CDR3 reads CASSLSTGAQETQYF. The DNA of the CDR3 is TGCGCCAGCAGCCTATCTACAGGGGCCCAAGAGACCCAGTACTTC.

The chain joins TRBV6-6 to TRBJ2-7; the match to TRBD1 covers 7 bases. Trimming at V came to 7 bases and at J to 4 bases, leaving 13 bases not matched to a gene. The CDR3 contains 15 residues. The germline CDR1 and CDR2 sequences are MNHNY and SVGAGI (reference sequence). CDR3 sequence (DNA): TGTGCCAGCACCCAGAGAGGGGGCGGAAGGTACGAGCAGTACTTC. Protein: CASTQRGGGRYEQYF.

This clone was recorded only once. The rearrangement joins TRBV9 to TRBJ2-1; 7 bases map to TRBD2. The J segment lost 7 bases and the V segment lost 4 bases, leaving 2 bases of the junction unmatched. The germline CDR1 and CDR2 sequences are SGDLS and YYNGEE. The CDR3 extends over 12 amino acids. CDR3 nucleotides: TGTGCCAGCAGCCCCGGGGGGAATGAGCAGTTCTTC. It translates to CASSPGGNEQFF.

This clone was detected only a few times. This chain joins TRBV25-1 and TRBJ2-1; tentative D call: TRBD1 (6 bases). Looked up from germline, CDR1 is MGHDK and CDR2 is SYGVNS. The CDR3 has 13 residues. Trimming stripped 3 bases from V and 7 bases from J, with 10 bases between. The CDR3 sequence is CASSDVRGNEQFF. The DNA for the CDR3 is TGTGCCAGCAGTGATGTGAGGGGGAATGAGCAGTTCTTC. Based on the CDR3 plus reference TRBV25-1 and TRBJ2-1, the full variable domain is EADIYQTPRYLVIGTGKKITLECSQTMGHDKMYWYQQDPGMELHLIHYSYGVNSTEKGDLSSESTVSRIRTEHFPLTLESARPSHTSQYLCASSDVRGNEQFFGPGTRLTVL.

The chain has TRBV6-5 and TRBJ2-1; 11 nucleotides align to TRBD1. Trimming took 5 bases from V and 8 from J; bases not matched to a gene: 8. This CDR3 contains 15 residues. Germline lookup yields CDR1 MNHEY and CDR2 SVGAGI. For the CDR3, the DNA is TGTGCCAGCAGTCGAAGGGACAGGGGGAGGGATGAGCAGTTCTTC. This sequence encodes CASSRRDRGRDEQFF.

The chain links TRBV7-2 to TRBJ1-3, with D uncertain. The CDR3 runs to 16 residues. From germline, CDR1 is SGHTA and CDR2 FQGNSA. V was cut by 6 bases and J by 0 bases, with 15 bases left in between. CDR3 in DNA: TGTGCCAGCAGTACTAAGGCAGAGCCCTCTGGAAACACCATATATTTT. Its translation is CASSTKAEPSGNTIYF.

J is TRBJ2-6 and V is TRBV11-2; D may be TRBD2 (6 bases). The CDR3 extends over 16 amino acids. Germline loops: CDR1 SGHAT, CDR2 FQNNGV. Trimming stripped 1 base from V and 2 bases from J, with 9 bases between. CDR3 residues: CASSLVTGAGANVLTF. The DNA for the CDR3 is TGTGCCAGCAGCTTAGTCACGGGGGCTGGGGCCAACGTCCTGACTTTC.

The table lists this clone with a count of one. The rearrangement joins TRBV9 to TRBJ2-1; TRBD2 agrees at 14 bases. CDR3 size: 17 residues. Trimming removed 5 bases from V and 0 bases from J; junction bases left unmatched: 4. Germline V gene lookup returns CDR1 SGDLS and CDR2 YYNGEE. The chain's CDR3 is CASSDGTSGSSYNEQFF. Here the CDR3 DNA reads TGTGCCAGCAGTGACGGGACTAGCGGGAGCTCCTACAATGAGCAGTTCTTC.

The chain joins TRBV7-2 to TRBJ2-5; 10 nucleotides match TRBD2. J was trimmed by 5 bases and V by 3 bases; bases with no gene match: 6. The CDR3 extends over 15 amino acids. Germline V gene sequence: CDR1 SGHTA, CDR2 FQGNSA. CDR3 loop: CASSLSGGAKETQYF. Written as DNA, the CDR3 is TGTGCCAGCAGCTTGAGCGGGGGGGCCAAGGAGACCCAGTACTTC.

As to this clone: This sample includes further DNA sequences coding for the same CDR3. The chain links TRBV6-4 to TRBJ2-1; 11 bases agree with TRBD2. Unmatched junction bases numbered 4, after V lost 6 bases and J lost 0 bases. The CDR3 contains 16 residues. Germline loops: CDR1 MRHNA, CDR2 SNTAGT. CDR3 loop: CASSVLAGGSYNEQFF. In DNA, the CDR3 is TGTGCCAGCAGCGTGCTAGCGGGAGGCTCCTACAATGAGCAGTTCTTC.

The V gene is TRBV4-3, the J gene TRBJ1-1; D uncertain. The CDR3 has 15 residues. Trimming removed 1 base from V and 1 base from J, with 10 bases in between. CDR1 and CDR2 (germline): LGHNA, YSLEER. The chain's CDR3 is CASSQVNSRNTEAFF. CDR3 DNA: TGCGCCAGCAGCCAAGTGAACAGCCGGAACACTGAAGCTTTCTTT.

The J gene is TRBJ1-2, the V gene TRBV7-9; 7 nucleotides line up with TRBD1. Germline V gene sequence: CDR1 SEHNR, CDR2 FQNEAQ (reference sequence). The J segment lost 1 base and the V segment lost 4 bases, leaving 18 bases of the junction unmatched. The CDR3 extends over 19 amino acids. The CDR3 DNA is TGTGCCAGCAGCTCCCACCGCTCAAACAGGGGTTCCAATAACTATGGCTACACCTTC. Translation: CASSSHRSNRGSNNYGYTF.

This chain joins TRBV5-4 and TRBJ2-1; D possibly corresponds to TRBD1 (6 bases). Germline V gene data show CDR1 as SGHNT and CDR2 as YYREEE (reference sequence). Deletions cut 4 bases from V and 10 bases from J, with 15 bases between. This CDR3 is 13 amino acids long. The CDR3 region is CASSHTEGDEQFF. CDR3 nucleotide sequence: TGTGCCAGCAGCCACACCGAGGGGGACGAGCAGTTCTTC.

This chain uses TRBV6-5 with TRBJ2-7; TRBD2 is a possible D gene (5 bases). CDR3 length equals 15 residues. The germline gives CDR1 MNHEY, CDR2 SVGAGI. The V and J ends lost 5 bases and 0 bases respectively, with 14 bases between them. The CDR3 nucleotides are TGTGCCAGCAGTCCTGACCGGGGAGTCTCCTACGAGCAGTACTTC. Translating it yields CASSPDRGVSYEQYF.